These 27 T cell receptor beta chains were sequenced from one sample in a study of CD8+ T cells in alopecia areata. Sequencing relied on a cDNA template that was reverse transcribed from extracted RNA. Here immunoSEQ multiplex PCR was the method, and the copy in TCRdb shows in-frame clones only, minus some. The sample contains 150,000 to 200,000 clones, roughly 60% of which appear only once. The sequences come from CD4+ T cells sorted from blood, collected at week 0. Every receptor here comes from a human donor with alopecia areata.

This clone was counted only a few times. The chain employs TRBV7-2 and TRBJ2-2, with no clear D. There are 14 residues in the CDR3. V was pared by 5 bases and J by 6 bases, with 13 bases between. Germline CDR1 is SGHTA and CDR2 is FQGNSA. The CDR3 reads CASSPQAEAGELFF. The CDR3 nucleotides are TGTGCCAGCAGCCCCCAGGCAGAGGCCGGGGAGCTGTTTTTT.

The chain is built from TRBV19 and TRBJ2-7; 8 positions match TRBD1. The CDR3 is 15 residues long. CDR1 is LNHDA, CDR2 SQIVND, per germline (reference sequence). Unmatched junction bases numbered 11, after V lost 6 bases and J lost 4 bases. The DNA of the CDR3 is TGTGCCAGTAGCCCCCAAGACAGGGGACTGTACGAGCAGTACTTC. Amino acid sequence: CASSPQDRGLYEQYF. Combining the CDR3 with reference TRBV19 and TRBJ2-7 gives the whole variable domain DGGITQSPKYLFRKEGQNVTLSCEQNLNHDAMYWYRQDPGQGLRLIYYSQIVNDFQKGDIAEGYSVSREKKESFPLTVTSAQKNPTAFYLCASSPQDRGLYEQYFGPGTRLTVT.

The chain carries TRBV7-2 and TRBJ2-3; maybe TRBD2 (5 bases). The germline V gene has CDR1 SGHTA and CDR2 FQGNSA. The CDR3 length is 16 residues. V was clipped by 3 bases and J by 5 bases, with 18 bases between them. The CDR3 nucleotides read TGTGCCAGCAGCTTCGGGGAGTGGGGTGGTGGAGATACGCAGTATTTT. Translated, it gives CASSFGEWGGGDTQYF.

As to this clone: The sample contains more than one DNA sequence encoding this CDR3. V and J are TRBV7-9 and TRBJ2-3; D not resolved. V was trimmed by 3 bases and J by 4 bases, leaving 2 bases between them. Germline CDR1 SEHNR, CDR2 FQNEAQ (reference sequence). The CDR3 is made up of 11 amino acids. The CDR3 loop reads CASSFADTQYF. In DNA, the CDR3 is TGTGCCAGCAGCTTTGCAGATACGCAGTATTTT.

This sequence joins TRBV10-3 and TRBJ2-1; D tentatively fits TRBD1 or TRBD2 (6 bases each). V lost 4 bases and J lost 6, with 13 bases in between. Germline loops: CDR1 ENHRY, CDR2 SYGVKD. The CDR3 extends over 14 amino acids. CDR3 loop: CAISASGAGNEQFF. In DNA, the CDR3 is TGTGCCATCAGTGCCTCGGGGGCGGGCAATGAGCAGTTCTTC.

The chain combines TRBV19 with TRBJ2-3; maybe TRBD1 (6 bases). In germline, CDR1 is LNHDA, CDR2 SQIVND (reference sequence). Trimming pared 4 bases from V and 5 bases from J, leaving 13 bases between. This CDR3 comprises 14 residues. The CDR3 nucleotides are TGTGCCAGTAGTACTGGGACATCTAGAGATACGCAGTATTTT. It encodes CASSTGTSRDTQYF.

V is TRBV27 and J is TRBJ1-1, with D hard to call. The CDR3 consists of 13 residues. Germline V lookup: CDR1 MNHEY, CDR2 SMNVEV (reference sequence). V gave up 6 bases and J gave up 0 bases, with 8 bases separating them. The CDR3 nucleotides read TGTGCCAGCAGAGGTCTGGTGAACACTGAAGCTTTCTTT. It codes for CASRGLVNTEAFF.

The chain carries TRBV30 and TRBJ2-3; D perhaps matches TRBD1 (6 bases). With 0 bases removed from V and 7 bases from J, the gap between germline ends came to 23 bases. Germline CDR1 and CDR2: GTSNPN and SVGIG (reference sequence). The CDR3 consists of 17 residues. The chain's CDR3 is CAWSVQMQGKMKNTQYF. The DNA for the CDR3 is TGTGCCTGGAGTGTTCAGATGCAGGGGAAGATGAAAAATACGCAGTATTTT.

The chain uses TRBV14 and TRBJ2-6; D uncertain. Looked up from germline, CDR1 is SGHDN and CDR2 is FVKESK. The CDR3 covers 18 residues. V shed 2 bases and J shed 1 base, with 15 bases lying between them. The CDR3 bases are TGTGCCAGCAGCCAACGCGCCAGGATTAGTTCTGGGGCCAACGTCCTGACTTTC. This codes for CASSQRARISSGANVLTF.

The chain combines TRBV21-1 with TRBJ2-1; TRBD2 is taken as the D call from the table, unchecked against the DNA. TRBV21-1 is termed a pseudogene. The CDR3 is 16 residues long. The CDR3 sequence is CASSKSPYGNYNEQFF. Here the CDR3 DNA reads TGTGCCAGCAGCAAATCTCCCTACGGGAACTACAATGAGCAGTTCTTC.

The chain joins TRBV9 to TRBJ2-1, with 10 bases aligning to TRBD2. CDR3 size: 17 residues. Germline loops: CDR1 SGDLS, CDR2 YYNGEE. Trimming at V came to 1 base and at J to 7 bases, leaving 11 bases not matched to a gene. The CDR3 loop reads CASSVHRLAGVANEQFF. The DNA of the CDR3 is TGTGCCAGCAGCGTACACAGGCTAGCGGGGGTGGCGAATGAGCAGTTCTTC.

In its sample, this clone was seen many times. The CDR3 nucleotides read TGTGCCAGCAGCGGGACTAGCGGGGGGACAGATACGCAGTATTTT. Residues: CASSGTSGGTDTQYF. The rearrangement uses TRBV2 and TRBJ2-3; TRBD2 agrees at 15 bases. CDR3 length equals 15 residues. Germline lookup yields CDR1 SNHLY and CDR2 FYNNEI. V lost 6 bases and J lost 3; bases outside the gene matches: 1.

The CDR3 loop is CSVEGSEFHWGGTDTQYF. CDR3 coding DNA: TGCAGCGTTGAAGGGTCTGAATTCCACTGGGGGGGCACAGATACGCAGTATTTT. The rearrangement links TRBV29-1 to TRBJ2-3; a possible D gene is TRBD2 (6 bases). Germline CDR1 is SQVTM and CDR2 is ANQGSEA. The CDR3 has 18 residues. Trimming shortened V by 1 base and J by 1 base, and 21 bases separated the two germline ends.

The chain employs TRBV29-1 and TRBJ2-3; D gene unclear. Looked up from germline, CDR1 is SQVTM and CDR2 is ANQGSEA. CDR3 length: 12 amino acids. V lost 4 bases to trimming and J lost 4 bases, with 9 bases between them. The CDR3 reads CSVVTLADTQYF. Here the CDR3 DNA reads TGCAGCGTTGTTACCTTGGCAGATACGCAGTATTTT.

V and J are TRBV5-1 and TRBJ2-3; TRBD2 agrees at 13 bases. Germline V gene lookup returns CDR1 SGHRS and CDR2 YFSETQ. The CDR3 contains 17 residues. With 4 bases clipped from V and 2 bases from J, the junction kept 7 bases outside the gene matches. As DNA, the CDR3 is TGCGCCAGCAGCAGAGGACTAGCGGGGGCCTCCACAGATACGCAGTATTTT. It codes for CASSRGLAGASTDTQYF.

V usage is TRBV9 and J usage is TRBJ2-1, with TRBD2 matching over 10 bases. With 2 bases clipped from V and 9 bases from J, the junction kept 11 bases outside the gene matches. The V gene's germline CDR1 is SGDLS and CDR2 YYNGEE. The CDR3 is made up of 16 amino acids. The CDR3 DNA reads as TGTGCCAGCAGCGTTAGAGCGGGGGGGCAGACGGGTGAGCAGTTCTTC. Its translation is CASSVRAGGQTGEQFF.

The J gene is TRBJ2-6, the V gene TRBV27; 7 nucleotides align to TRBD2. Germline CDR1 is MNHEY and CDR2 is SMNVEV (reference sequence). This CDR3 spans 15 amino acids. The junction had 6 bases not matched to a gene; V was cut back by 8 bases and J by 2 bases. Here the CDR3 reads CASSGGLAGANVLTF. In nucleotides, the CDR3 is TGTGCCAGCTCCGGGGGGTTGGCTGGGGCCAACGTCCTGACTTTC.

The chain combines TRBV25-1 with TRBJ1-4; D unresolved. Germline V gene lookup returns CDR1 MGHDK and CDR2 SYGVNS. V was clipped by 2 bases and J by 13 bases, with 17 bases between them. The CDR3 length is 14 residues. CDR3 in DNA: TGTGCCAGCAGTGAAATCACGTTAACGGCGGCACTGTTTTTT. Translation gives CASSEITLTAALFF.

This clone was counted only a few times. The V and J genes are TRBV10-2 and TRBJ2-2, with D possibly matching TRBD1 (6 bases). V lost 0 bases to trimming and J lost 1 base, with 6 bases between them. Germline V gene lookup returns CDR1 WSHSY and CDR2 SAAADI. The CDR3 has 15 amino acids. The CDR3 nucleotides read TGCGCCAGCAGTGAGTCAGGGGGGAACACCGGGGAGCTGTTTTTT. Translating it yields CASSESGGNTGELFF.

This clone was seen a few times. The chain combines TRBV19 with TRBJ2-2; D not certain. The CDR3 has 15 residues. CDR1 and CDR2 from the germline V gene are LNHDA and SQIVND (reference sequence). Trimming cost V 0 bases and J 0 bases, with 5 bases left between them. CDR3 in amino acids: CASSIDGTNTGELFF. The CDR3 DNA is TGTGCCAGTAGTATAGACGGAACGAACACCGGGGAGCTGTTTTTT.

The table lists this clone with a count of one. The chain combines TRBV4-1 with TRBJ1-5; TRBD1 matches at 8 bases. Germline CDR1 and CDR2: MGHRA and YSYEKL. V was pared by 0 bases and J by 7 bases, with 5 bases of the junction left unmatched. This CDR3 has 15 amino acids. The CDR3 spells CASSQDRTGFQPQHF. The CDR3 nucleotides read TGCGCCAGCAGCCAAGACCGGACAGGGTTCCAGCCCCAGCATTTT.

The chain joins TRBV4-3 to TRBJ2-7, with D possibly matching TRBD2 (5 bases). Trimming took 6 bases from V and 3 from J, leaving 21 bases between them. This CDR3 is 16 amino acids long. The germline CDR1 and CDR2 sequences are LGHNA and YSLEER. This CDR3 is CASRPSGRLLIYEQYF. The DNA for the CDR3 is TGCGCCAGCAGACCATCGGGGAGACTTCTGATCTACGAGCAGTACTTC.

The chain couples TRBV6-1 to TRBJ1-6; no definite D call. The CDR3 loop spans 14 amino acids. Deletions cut 0 bases from V and 9 bases from J, with 9 bases between. Germline V gene lookup returns CDR1 MNHNS and CDR2 SASEGT. The CDR3 protein is CASSEAPGGSPLHF. DNA of the CDR3: TGTGCCAGCAGTGAAGCGCCGGGAGGTTCACCCCTCCACTTT.

The rearrangement uses TRBV27 and TRBJ1-2, with 8 bases identical to TRBD1. The V and J ends lost 6 bases and 8 bases, in that order; junction bases with no gene match: 8. The CDR3 consists of 13 residues. Per germline, CDR1 MNHEY and CDR2 SMNVEV (reference sequence). CDR3 protein: CASSPGQGRGYTF. The CDR3 nucleotides read TGTGCCAGCAGCCCAGGACAGGGAAGGGGCTACACCTTC.

The chain uses TRBV29-1 and TRBJ1-1; 9 bases match TRBD1. CDR1 and CDR2 from the germline V gene are SQVTM and ANQGSEA. The CDR3 is 14 amino acids. The CDR3 bases are TGCAACGCAACCCCCGGGACAGGGACGACTGAAGCTTTCTTT. Translating gives CNATPGTGTTEAFF.

A single count supports this clone. DNA of the CDR3: TGCAGCGTTGAACTTCGGGACAAGAGCTCCTACGAGCAGTACTTC. The encoded protein is CSVELRDKSSYEQYF. This sequence joins TRBV29-1 and TRBJ2-7, with D perhaps matching TRBD1 (6 bases). Germline-derived CDR1 and CDR2 are SQVTM and ANQGSEA. There are 15 residues in the CDR3. V was shortened by 2 bases and J by 0 bases, with 14 bases between the two germline ends.

This clone has just one count. The chain uses TRBV29-1 and TRBJ1-4, with D possibly matching TRBD1 (6 bases). Germline CDR1 and CDR2: SQVTM and ANQGSEA. V dropped 4 bases and J dropped 8 bases, with 14 bases sitting between them. The CDR3 is 13 residues long. The CDR3 DNA reads TGCAGCGTTGCGAGGACAGTTCGGGAAAAACTGTTTTTT. Translating it yields CSVARTVREKLFF.